This T cell receptor (beta chain) originates from a study of T-cell memory formation after mild COVID-19. Background on the study: TCR clusters were largely donor specific. Overall study results and limits: The study detected some responding clones in pre-infection memory, suggesting cross-reactive memory joined. Clones contracting day 15 to 85 were balanced CD4/CD8; later expanders leaned CD4+.

There are a few counts of this clonotype. The antigen is not known. TCRdb redid the calling of the 5' RACE reads with MiXCR, one entry per CDR3 protein. The table lists 250,000 to 300,000 distinct CDR3 sequences, roughly 17% of them singletons. CDR3 size: 16 residues. V lost 4 bases and J lost 5, with 16 bases in between. Germline values: CDR1 SGHRS, CDR2 YFSETQ. Sequencing was done on a sample of PBMCs or a T cell subset sorted from them (not recorded which). The source of this sequence is a man younger than 35 who had mild COVID-19 (a few samples of this study predate the infection). Cell type and time point are not known. The gene calls are TRBV5-1 and TRBJ1-6; D not certain. The CDR3 reads CASSESRSWDNSPLHF. For the CDR3, the DNA is TGCGCCAGCAGCGAATCGCGAAGCTGGGATAATTCACCCCTCCACTTT.